This passage covers 9 T cell receptor beta chains from one sample sequenced in a study of cytomegalovirus exposure and HLA in healthy donors. 60 Vbeta and 13 Jbeta primers were used in PCR. Here immunoSEQ multiplex PCR was the method, and the copy in TCRdb shows in-frame clones only, minus some. The data show about 230,000 clones, with 70% to 90% seen just once and 0.2% to 0.25% held by the top ten. Sequencing was performed on PBMCs. Receptors were obtained from a girl under 10 years old in good health and CMV-seronegative.

In nucleotides, the CDR3 is TGTGCCTGGAGTGTTGGCAGGGGGGCCTACGAGCAGTACTTC. This gives the protein CAWSVGRGAYEQYF. The chain links TRBV30 to TRBJ2-7; D possibly corresponds to TRBD1 (7 bases). The CDR3 is made up of 14 amino acids. Germline lookup yields CDR1 GTSNPN and CDR2 SVGIG (reference sequence). V lost 0 bases and J lost 2, with 11 bases in between.

This clone occurred once. The V and J genes are TRBV7-9 and TRBJ2-1; TRBD1 is a possible D gene (6 bases). Between the trimmed V and J ends, which lost 2 bases and 5 bases, there was a span of 13 bases. This CDR3 comprises 15 residues. CDR1 and CDR2 (germline): SEHNR, FQNEAQ (reference sequence). The CDR3 DNA sequence: TGTGCCAGCAGCTTATTTGGGACACTCGACAATGAGCAGTTCTTC. Its translation: CASSLFGTLDNEQFF.

The chain combines TRBV5-1 with TRBJ2-1, with D perhaps matching TRBD2 (5 bases). The germline gives CDR1 SGHRS, CDR2 YFSETQ. This CDR3 has 15 residues. Deletions cut 4 bases from V and 0 bases from J, with 11 bases between. Written as DNA, the CDR3 is TGCGCCAGCAGCACCGGACTGGCCTCCTACAATGAGCAGTTCTTC. This encodes CASSTGLASYNEQFF. The full variable domain, rest sourced from reference TRBV5-1 and TRBJ2-1, is KAGVTQTPRYLIKTRGQQVTLSCSPISGHRSVSWYQQTPGQGLQFLFEYFSETQRNKGNFPGRFSGRQFSNSRSEMNVSTLELGDSALYLCASSTGLASYNEQFFGPGTRLTVL.

This clone has a handful of counts. This sequence joins TRBV6-6 and TRBJ2-3, with a weak D call TRBD2 (6 bases). This CDR3 has 14 residues. Trimming pared 4 bases from V and 2 bases from J, leaving 10 bases between. Germline V lookup: CDR1 MNHNY, CDR2 SVGAGI (reference sequence). The CDR3 DNA reads as TGTGCCAGCAGTTTAGGCGGGAACACAGATACGCAGTATTTT. The encoded protein is CASSLGGNTDTQYF.

The chain joins TRBV14 to TRBJ2-7; 7 positions match TRBD1. Per the germline V gene, CDR1 is SGHDN and CDR2 is FVKESK. The CDR3 runs to 15 residues. V lost 1 base and J lost 3; bases outside the gene matches: 6. The CDR3 DNA is TGTGCCAGCAGCCAAGTCGCAGGGGGAATCTACGAGCAGTACTTC. Protein: CASSQVAGGIYEQYF.

This sequence joins TRBV15 and TRBJ1-1; TRBD1 is a possible D gene (5 bases). Trimming removed 5 bases at V and 4 bases at J, with 14 bases between. The CDR3 totals 14 residues. Looked up from germline, CDR1 is LNHNV and CDR2 is YYDKDF (reference sequence). The CDR3 here is CATSGQVRGTEAFF. CDR3 coding DNA: TGTGCCACCAGCGGGCAGGTAAGGGGCACTGAAGCTTTCTTT. The full variable domain, its missing parts supplied by reference TRBV15 and TRBJ1-1, is DAMVIQNPRYQVTQFGKPVTLSCSQTLNHNVMYWYQQKSSQAPKLLFHYYDKDFNNEADTPDNFQSRRPNTSFCFLDIRSPGLGDTAMYLCATSGQVRGTEAFFGQGTRLTVV.

The chain joins TRBV6-1 to TRBJ2-3; D is possibly TRBD2 (6 bases). The V gene lost 8 bases and the J gene lost 1 base, with 10 bases spanning the gap. This CDR3 has 13 residues. Germline CDR1 MNHNS, CDR2 SASEGT. The CDR3 protein is CASVRRGTDTQYF. The CDR3, as DNA: TGTGCCAGCGTCAGGAGGGGCACAGATACGCAGTATTTT.

The chain joins TRBV6-1 to TRBJ1-1; perhaps TRBD1 as D (5 bases). Trimming pared 7 bases from V and 1 base from J, leaving 16 bases between. The CDR3 totals 15 residues. CDR1 and CDR2 from the germline V gene are MNHNS and SASEGT. The CDR3 spells CASNWSNRPNTEAFF. The CDR3 coding sequence is TGTGCCAGCAATTGGAGTAACAGGCCGAACACTGAAGCTTTCTTT.

A few counts support this clone. The V gene is TRBV7-2, the J gene TRBJ1-1, with a weak D call TRBD1 (5 bases). Between the trimmed V and J ends, which lost 2 bases and 5 bases, there was a span of 12 bases. The CDR3 sequence is 14 residues long. Germline CDR1 and CDR2: SGHTA and FQGNSA. The CDR3 DNA follows: TGTGCCAGCAGCTTATTCGGGGGTACGACTGAAGCTTTCTTT. Translation gives CASSLFGGTTEAFF. The full variable domain, completed using reference TRBV7-2 and TRBJ1-1, is GAGVSQSPSNKVTEKGKDVELRCDPISGHTALYWYRQSLGQGLEFLIYFQGNSAPDKSGLPSDRFSAERTGGSVSTLTIQRTQQEDSAVYLCASSLFGGTTEAFFGQGTRLTVV.